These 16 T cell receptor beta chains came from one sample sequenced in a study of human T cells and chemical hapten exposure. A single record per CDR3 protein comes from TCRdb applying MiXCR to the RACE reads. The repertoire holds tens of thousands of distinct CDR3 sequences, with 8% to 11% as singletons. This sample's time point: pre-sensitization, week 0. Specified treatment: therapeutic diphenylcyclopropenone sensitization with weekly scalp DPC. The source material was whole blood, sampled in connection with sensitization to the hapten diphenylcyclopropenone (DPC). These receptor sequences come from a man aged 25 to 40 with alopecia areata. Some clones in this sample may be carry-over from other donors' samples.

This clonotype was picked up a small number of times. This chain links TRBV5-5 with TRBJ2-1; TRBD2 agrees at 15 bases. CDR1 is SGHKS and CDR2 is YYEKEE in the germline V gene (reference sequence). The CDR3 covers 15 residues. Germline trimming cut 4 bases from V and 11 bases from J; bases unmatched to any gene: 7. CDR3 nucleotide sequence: TGTGCCAGCAGCCCACGGACTAGCGGGGGGGCCCAGCAGTTCTTC. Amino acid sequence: CASSPRTSGGAQQFF.

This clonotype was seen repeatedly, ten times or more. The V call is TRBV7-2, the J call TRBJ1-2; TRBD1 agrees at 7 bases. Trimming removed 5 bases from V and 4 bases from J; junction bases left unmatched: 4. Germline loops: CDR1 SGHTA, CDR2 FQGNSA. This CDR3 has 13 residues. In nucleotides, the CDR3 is TGTGCCAGCAGCCAGGGACAGCTCTATGGCTACACCTTC. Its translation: CASSQGQLYGYTF.

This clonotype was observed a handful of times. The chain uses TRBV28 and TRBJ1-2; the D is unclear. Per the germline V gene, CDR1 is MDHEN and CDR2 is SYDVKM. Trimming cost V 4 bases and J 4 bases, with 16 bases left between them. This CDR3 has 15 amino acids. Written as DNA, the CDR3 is TGTGCCAGCAGTTGGTCAACGGTAGGAACCTATGGCTACACCTTC. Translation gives CASSWSTVGTYGYTF.

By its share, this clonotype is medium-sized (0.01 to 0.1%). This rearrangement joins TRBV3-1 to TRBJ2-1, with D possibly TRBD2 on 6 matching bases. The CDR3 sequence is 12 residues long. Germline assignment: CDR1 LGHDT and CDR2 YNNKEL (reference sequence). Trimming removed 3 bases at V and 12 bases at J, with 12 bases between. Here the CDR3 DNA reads TGTGCCAGCAGCCACCCGCCCGGGGGGCAGTTCTTC. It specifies CASSHPPGGQFF.

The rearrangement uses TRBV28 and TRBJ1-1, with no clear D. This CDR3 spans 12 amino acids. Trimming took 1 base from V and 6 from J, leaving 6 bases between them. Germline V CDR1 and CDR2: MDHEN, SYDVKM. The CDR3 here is CASSLFYAEAFF. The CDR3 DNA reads TGTGCCAGCAGTTTATTCTACGCTGAAGCTTTCTTT.

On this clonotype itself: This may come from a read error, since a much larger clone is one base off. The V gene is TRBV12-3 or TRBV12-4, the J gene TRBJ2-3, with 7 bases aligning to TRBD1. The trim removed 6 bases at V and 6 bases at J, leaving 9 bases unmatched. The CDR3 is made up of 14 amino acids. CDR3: CASSRQGLLDTQYF. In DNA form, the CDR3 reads TGTGCCAGCAGCCGACAGGGTCTCCTGGATACGCAGTATTTT.

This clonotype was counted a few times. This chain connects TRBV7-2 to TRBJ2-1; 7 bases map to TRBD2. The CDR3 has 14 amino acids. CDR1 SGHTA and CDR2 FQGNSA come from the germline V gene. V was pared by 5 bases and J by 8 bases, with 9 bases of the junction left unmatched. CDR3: CASSGRTSSHEQFF. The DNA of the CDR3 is TGTGCCAGCAGCGGAAGGACTAGTTCCCATGAGCAGTTCTTC.

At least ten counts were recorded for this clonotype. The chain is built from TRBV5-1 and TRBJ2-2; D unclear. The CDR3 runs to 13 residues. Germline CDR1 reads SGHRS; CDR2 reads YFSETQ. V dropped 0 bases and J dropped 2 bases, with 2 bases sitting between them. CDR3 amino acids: CASSLGNTGELFF. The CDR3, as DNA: TGCGCCAGCAGCTTGGGAAACACCGGGGAGCTGTTTTTT.

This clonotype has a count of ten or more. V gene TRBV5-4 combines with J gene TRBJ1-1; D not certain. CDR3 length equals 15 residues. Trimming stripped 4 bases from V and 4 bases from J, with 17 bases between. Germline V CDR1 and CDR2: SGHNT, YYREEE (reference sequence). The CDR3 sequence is CASSVIDPRGTEAFF. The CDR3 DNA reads TGTGCCAGCAGCGTAATAGACCCCCGGGGCACTGAAGCTTTCTTT.

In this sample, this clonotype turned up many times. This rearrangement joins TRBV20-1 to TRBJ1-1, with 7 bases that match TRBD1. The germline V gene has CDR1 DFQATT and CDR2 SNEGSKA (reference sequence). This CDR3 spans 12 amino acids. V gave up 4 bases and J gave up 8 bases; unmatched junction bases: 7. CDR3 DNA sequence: TGCAGTGCTAAGACAGGGCGGAGAGAAGCTTTCTTT. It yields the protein CSAKTGRREAFF.

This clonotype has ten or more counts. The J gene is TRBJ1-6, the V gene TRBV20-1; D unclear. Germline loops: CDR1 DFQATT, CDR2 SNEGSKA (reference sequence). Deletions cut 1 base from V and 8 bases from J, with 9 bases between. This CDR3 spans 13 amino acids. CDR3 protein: CSARGISHSPLHF. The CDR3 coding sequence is TGCAGTGCTAGAGGGATTAGTCATTCACCCCTCCACTTT.

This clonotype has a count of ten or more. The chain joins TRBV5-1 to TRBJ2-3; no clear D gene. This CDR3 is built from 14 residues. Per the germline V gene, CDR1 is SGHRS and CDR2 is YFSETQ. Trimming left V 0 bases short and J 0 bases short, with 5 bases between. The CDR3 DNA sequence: TGCGCCAGCAGCTTGGAGGGTAGCACAGATACGCAGTATTTT. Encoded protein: CASSLEGSTDTQYF. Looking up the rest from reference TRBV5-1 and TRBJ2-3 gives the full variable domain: KAGVTQTPRYLIKTRGQQVTLSCSPISGHRSVSWYQQTPGQGLQFLFEYFSETQRNKGNFPGRFSGRQFSNSRSEMNVSTLELGDSALYLCASSLEGSTDTQYFGPGTRLTVL.

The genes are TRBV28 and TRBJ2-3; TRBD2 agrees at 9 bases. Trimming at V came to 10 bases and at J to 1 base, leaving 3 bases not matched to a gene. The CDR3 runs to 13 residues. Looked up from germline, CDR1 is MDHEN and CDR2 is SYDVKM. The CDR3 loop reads CATWTSGTDTQYF. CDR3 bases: TGTGCCACCTGGACTAGCGGCACAGATACGCAGTATTTT.

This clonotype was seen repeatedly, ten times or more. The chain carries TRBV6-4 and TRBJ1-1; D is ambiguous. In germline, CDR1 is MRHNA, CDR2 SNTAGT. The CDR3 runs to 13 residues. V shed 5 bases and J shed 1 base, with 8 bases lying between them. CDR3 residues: CASSHQWNTEAFF. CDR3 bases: TGTGCCAGCAGTCACCAGTGGAACACTGAAGCTTTCTTT.

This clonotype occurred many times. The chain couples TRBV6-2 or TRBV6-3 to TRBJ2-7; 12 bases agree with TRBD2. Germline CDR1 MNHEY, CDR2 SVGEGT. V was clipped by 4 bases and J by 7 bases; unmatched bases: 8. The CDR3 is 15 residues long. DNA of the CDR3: TGTGCCAGCAGTTCTGGACTAGCGGGATCGCGGGAGCAGTACGTC. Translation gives CASSSGLAGSREQYV.

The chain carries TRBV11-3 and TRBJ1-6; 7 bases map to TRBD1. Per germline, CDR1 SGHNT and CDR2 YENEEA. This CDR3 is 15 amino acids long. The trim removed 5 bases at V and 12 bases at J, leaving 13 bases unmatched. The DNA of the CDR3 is TGTGCCAGCAGCGATAGACAGGGTCGGGCCAAACCCCTCCACTTT. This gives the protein CASSDRQGRAKPLHF.